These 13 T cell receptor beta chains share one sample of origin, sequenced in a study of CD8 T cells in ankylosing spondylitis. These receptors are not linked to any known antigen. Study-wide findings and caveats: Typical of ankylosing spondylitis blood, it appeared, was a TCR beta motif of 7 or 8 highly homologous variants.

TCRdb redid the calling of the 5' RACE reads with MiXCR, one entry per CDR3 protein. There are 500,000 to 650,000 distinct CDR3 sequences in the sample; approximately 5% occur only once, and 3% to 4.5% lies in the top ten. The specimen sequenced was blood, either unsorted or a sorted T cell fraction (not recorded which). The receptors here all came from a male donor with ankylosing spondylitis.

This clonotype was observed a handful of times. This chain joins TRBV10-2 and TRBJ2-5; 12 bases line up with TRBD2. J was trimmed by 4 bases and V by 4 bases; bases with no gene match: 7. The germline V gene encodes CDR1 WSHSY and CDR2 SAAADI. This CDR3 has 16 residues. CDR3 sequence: CASSVPSGRARETQYF. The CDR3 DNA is TGCGCCAGCAGTGTCCCTAGCGGGAGGGCCCGAGAGACCCAGTACTTC.

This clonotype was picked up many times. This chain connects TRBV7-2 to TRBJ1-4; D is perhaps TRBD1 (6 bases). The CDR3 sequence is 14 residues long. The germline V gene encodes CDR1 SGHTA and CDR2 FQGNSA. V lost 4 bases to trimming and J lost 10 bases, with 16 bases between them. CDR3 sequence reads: CASSSGHPVGKLFF. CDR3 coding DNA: TGTGCCAGCAGCTCGGGACACCCCGTCGGAAAACTGTTTTTT. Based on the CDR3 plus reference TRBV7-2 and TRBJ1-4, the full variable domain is GAGVSQSPSNKVTEKGKDVELRCDPISGHTALYWYRQSLGQGLEFLIYFQGNSAPDKSGLPSDRFSAERTGGSVSTLTIQRTQQEDSAVYLCASSSGHPVGKLFFGSGTQLSVL.

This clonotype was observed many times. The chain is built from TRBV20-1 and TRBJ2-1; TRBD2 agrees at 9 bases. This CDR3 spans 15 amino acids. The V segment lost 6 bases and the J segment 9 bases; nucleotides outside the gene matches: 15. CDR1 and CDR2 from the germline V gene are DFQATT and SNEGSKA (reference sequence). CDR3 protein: CSAAGGFKILVEQFF. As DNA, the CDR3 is TGCAGTGCCGCGGGAGGGTTCAAGATTTTGGTTGAGCAGTTCTTC.

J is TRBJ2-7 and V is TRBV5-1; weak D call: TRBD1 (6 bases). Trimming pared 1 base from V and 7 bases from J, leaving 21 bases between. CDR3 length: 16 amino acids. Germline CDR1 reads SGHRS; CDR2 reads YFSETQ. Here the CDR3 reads CASSLLPGHGVGEQYF. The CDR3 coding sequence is TGCGCCAGCAGCTTGCTACCGGGACACGGTGTCGGGGAGCAGTACTTC.

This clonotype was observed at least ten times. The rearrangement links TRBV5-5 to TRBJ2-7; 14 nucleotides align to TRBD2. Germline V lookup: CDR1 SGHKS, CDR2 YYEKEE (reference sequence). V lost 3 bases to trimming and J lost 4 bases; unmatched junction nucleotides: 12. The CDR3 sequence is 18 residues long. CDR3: CASSSDRGLAGERYEQYF. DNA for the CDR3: TGTGCCAGCAGCTCGGACAGGGGACTAGCGGGAGAGCGGTACGAGCAGTACTTC.

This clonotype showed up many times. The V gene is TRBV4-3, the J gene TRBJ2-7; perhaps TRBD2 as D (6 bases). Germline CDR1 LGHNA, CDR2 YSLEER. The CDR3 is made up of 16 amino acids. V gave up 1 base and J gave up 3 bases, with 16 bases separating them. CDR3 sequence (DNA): TGCGCCAGCAGCCAAGTATATTCGGACGGGGGCTACGAGCAGTACTTC. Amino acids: CASSQVYSDGGYEQYF.

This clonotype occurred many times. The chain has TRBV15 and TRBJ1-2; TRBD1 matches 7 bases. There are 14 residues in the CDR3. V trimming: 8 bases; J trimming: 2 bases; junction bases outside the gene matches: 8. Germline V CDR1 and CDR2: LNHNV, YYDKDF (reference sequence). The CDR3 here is CATRFQTGNYGYTF. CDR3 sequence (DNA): TGTGCCACCCGTTTTCAGACAGGGAACTATGGCTACACCTTC.

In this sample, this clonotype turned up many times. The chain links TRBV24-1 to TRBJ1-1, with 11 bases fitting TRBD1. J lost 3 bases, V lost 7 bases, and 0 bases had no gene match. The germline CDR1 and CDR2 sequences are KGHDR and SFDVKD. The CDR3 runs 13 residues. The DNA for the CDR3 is TGTGCCACCAGGGGACAGGGGGACACTGAAGCTTTCTTT. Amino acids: CATRGQGDTEAFF.

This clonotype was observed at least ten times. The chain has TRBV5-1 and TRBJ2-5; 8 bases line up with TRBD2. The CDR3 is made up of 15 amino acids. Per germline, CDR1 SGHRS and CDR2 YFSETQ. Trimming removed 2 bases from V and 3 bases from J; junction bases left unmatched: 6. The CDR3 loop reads CASSLNRAGEETQYF. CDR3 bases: TGCGCCAGCAGCTTAAATCGAGCGGGGGAAGAGACCCAGTACTTC.

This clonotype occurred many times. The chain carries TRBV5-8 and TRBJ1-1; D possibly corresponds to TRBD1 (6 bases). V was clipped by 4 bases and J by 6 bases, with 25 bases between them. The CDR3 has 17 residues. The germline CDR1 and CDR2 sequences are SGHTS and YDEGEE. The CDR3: CASSPRHIGQRTPEAFF. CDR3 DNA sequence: TGTGCCAGCAGCCCCAGACATATCGGACAGAGGACCCCTGAAGCTTTCTTT.

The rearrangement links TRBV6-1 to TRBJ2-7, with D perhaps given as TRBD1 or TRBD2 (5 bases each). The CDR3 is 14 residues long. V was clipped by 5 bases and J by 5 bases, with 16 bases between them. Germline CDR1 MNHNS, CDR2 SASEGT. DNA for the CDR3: TGTGCCAGCAGTCCCCGGGACCAAGGCCACGAGCAGTACTTC. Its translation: CASSPRDQGHEQYF.

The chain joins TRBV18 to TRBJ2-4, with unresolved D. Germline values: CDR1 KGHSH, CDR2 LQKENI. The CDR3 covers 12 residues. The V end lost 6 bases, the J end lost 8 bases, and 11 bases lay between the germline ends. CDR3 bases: TGTGCCAGCTCGGTGGATGGGGACATTCAGTACTTC. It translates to CASSVDGDIQYF.

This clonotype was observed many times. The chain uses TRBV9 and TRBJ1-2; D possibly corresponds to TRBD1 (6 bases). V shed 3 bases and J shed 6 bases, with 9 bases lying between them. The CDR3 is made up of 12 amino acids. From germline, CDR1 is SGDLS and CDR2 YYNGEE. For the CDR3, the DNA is TGTGCCAGCAGCGGCAACAGGGATGGCTACACCTTC. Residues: CASSGNRDGYTF.